The 16 T cell receptor beta chains reported below all come from one sample, sequenced in a study of blood T cell repertoires in COVID-19. Sequencing used immunoSEQ multiplex PCR; TCRdb keeps in-frame clones, though not all of them. The data hold 150,000 to 200,000 clones, with about 86% observed a single time. The sequenced sample was peripheral blood. The receptors were sampled from a man aged 18-30 years with acute or convalescent COVID-19.

The rearrangement links TRBV7-3 to TRBJ2-2; D remains unclear. Germline V gene data show CDR1 as SGHTA and CDR2 as FQGTGA. The CDR3 is made up of 14 amino acids. Trimming removed 5 bases from V and 3 bases from J, with 10 bases in between. The CDR3 sequence: CASSVDRDTGELFF. The CDR3 bases are TGTGCCAGCAGCGTAGATCGGGACACCGGGGAGCTGTTTTTT.

The chain links TRBV12-3 or TRBV12-4 to TRBJ1-5, with no clear D. The CDR3 spans 12 residues. V was pared by 4 bases and J by 7 bases, with 8 bases between. The CDR3, as DNA: TGTGCCAGCAGTTCCAGGTTACAGCCCCAGCATTTT. It yields the protein CASSSRLQPQHF.

The rearrangement joins TRBV3-1 (or the pseudogene TRBV3-2) to TRBJ1-5; D is unresolved. This CDR3 region has 14 residues. The germline V and J ends were trimmed by 4 bases and 0 bases, with 7 bases remaining between them. Germline loops: CDR1 LGHDT, CDR2 YNNKEL (reference sequence). Here the CDR3 reads CASSPSGSNQPQHF. The DNA of the CDR3 is TGTGCCAGCAGCCCCAGTGGTAGCAATCAGCCCCAGCATTTT.

V usage is TRBV6-6 and J usage is TRBJ2-7, with a weak D call TRBD1 (5 bases). V lost 7 bases and J lost 2, with 15 bases in between. Per the germline V gene, CDR1 is MNHNY and CDR2 is SVGAGI (reference sequence). The CDR3 totals 14 residues. The CDR3 loop is CASTPAGFTYEQYF. The CDR3 DNA is TGTGCCAGCACCCCGGCAGGGTTTACCTACGAGCAGTACTTC.

The chain is built from TRBV7-8 and TRBJ1-4, with D hard to call. CDR3 size: 17 residues. V lost 0 bases and J 4 bases, leaving 15 bases between the germline ends. The V gene's germline CDR1 is SGHVS and CDR2 FQNEAQ. The CDR3 coding sequence is TGTGCCAGCAGCTTAGCGGTTCTGAGGCCCGGTAATGAAAAACTGTTTTTT. It yields the protein CASSLAVLRPGNEKLFF.

J is TRBJ1-1 and V is TRBV6-2 or TRBV6-3; 7 bases line up with TRBD1. The V and J ends lost 3 bases and 4 bases, in that order; junction bases with no gene match: 2. CDR3 length equals 13 residues. In germline, CDR1 is MNHEY, CDR2 SVGEGT. The DNA of the CDR3 is TGTGCCAGCAGTTATTGGACAGGCACTGAAGCTTTCTTT. Its translation: CASSYWTGTEAFF.

The chain couples TRBV5-1 to TRBJ1-6; perhaps TRBD1 as D (6 bases). Germline CDR1 reads SGHRS; CDR2 reads YFSETQ. The CDR3 sequence is 16 residues long. V lost 3 bases, J lost 10 bases, and 20 bases lay in between. In nucleotides, the CDR3 is TGCGCCAGCAGCTCCCCTGCGGGGGGCACCCCATCACCCCTCCACTTT. Translated: CASSSPAGGTPSPLHF.

CDR3 coding DNA: TGTGCCAGCAGCCCACAGGGGGGACCTAACACTGAAGCTTTCTTT. Its protein is CASSPQGGPNTEAFF. The chain joins TRBV7-3 to TRBJ1-1; 8 bases are a match to TRBD1. The trim removed 5 bases at V and 2 bases at J, leaving 7 bases unmatched. The germline gives CDR1 SGHTA, CDR2 FQGTGA. The CDR3 has 15 amino acids.

The chain employs TRBV7-3 and TRBJ2-3; D is possibly TRBD2 (6 bases). Germline V gene sequence: CDR1 SGHTA, CDR2 FQGTGA. This CDR3 is built from 16 residues. V lost 4 bases and J lost 6, with 20 bases in between. The CDR3, as DNA: TGTGCCAGCAGCTCGGGACTTACCTTTGATGCGGATACGCAGTATTTT. Translation: CASSSGLTFDADTQYF.

The chain uses TRBV24-1 and TRBJ2-3, with 7 bases matching TRBD2. V shed 6 bases, J shed 2 bases, and the junction held 10 bases outside the gene matches. The germline V gene has CDR1 KGHDR and CDR2 SFDVKD. The CDR3 has 16 residues. CDR3 sequence: CATSSGLGVFTDTQYF. DNA for the CDR3: TGTGCCACCAGTTCAGGACTAGGGGTATTCACAGATACGCAGTATTTT.

CDR3 DNA sequence: TGTGCCAGCAGTTTATCTCCAGGAACTAACTATGGCTACACCTTC. Its protein product is CASSLSPGTNYGYTF. The chain is built from TRBV27 and TRBJ1-2, with no clear D. The V end was cut by 0 bases, the J end by 0 bases, with 8 bases between. Germline CDR1 reads MNHEY; CDR2 reads SMNVEV (reference sequence). This CDR3 spans 15 amino acids.

This chain uses TRBV7-8 with TRBJ2-2; 8 bases fit TRBD2. Germline CDR1 SGHVS, CDR2 FQNEAQ. The CDR3 sequence is 16 residues long. V shed 4 bases and J 0 bases; nucleotides not matched to a gene: 4. CDR3 sequence (DNA): TGTGCCAGCAGCTCCCGGGGGGGGGCGAACACCGGGGAGCTGTTTTTT. It codes for CASSSRGGANTGELFF. The full variable domain, with the rest looked up from reference TRBV7-8 and TRBJ2-2, is GAGVSQSPRYKVAKRGQDVALRCDPISGHVSLFWYQQALGQGPEFLTYFQNEAQLDKSGLPSDRFFAERPEGSVSTLKIQRTQQEDSAVYLCASSSRGGANTGELFFGEGSRLTVL.

This chain joins TRBV11-2 and TRBJ2-5; the match to TRBD2 covers 7 bases. The germline V gene has CDR1 SGHAT and CDR2 FQNNGV. This CDR3 is 16 amino acids long. After removal of 5 bases from V and 0 bases from J, the junction contained 9 bases not matched to a gene. CDR3 nucleotides: TGTGCCAGCAGCCTACGACTAGCTACTTACCAAGAGACCCAGTACTTC. Encoded protein: CASSLRLATYQETQYF.

Only one count was recorded for this clone. The rearrangement links TRBV7-9 to TRBJ1-1, with D unclear. There are 12 residues in the CDR3. V was trimmed by 1 base and J by 5 bases, leaving 5 bases between them. Germline CDR1 SEHNR, CDR2 FQNEAQ (reference sequence). The CDR3, as DNA: TGTGCCAGCAGCTTAGGCTATACTGAAGCTTTCTTT. This sequence encodes CASSLGYTEAFF.

There are a few counts of this clone. The chain is built from TRBV7-8 and TRBJ1-1; maybe TRBD1 (5 bases). V was cut by 6 bases and J by 0 bases, with 14 bases left in between. Germline V gives CDR1 SGHVS, CDR2 FQNEAQ. There are 15 residues in the CDR3. The CDR3 region has the DNA TGTGCCAGCAGTCCGGAGGGACGAATGAACACTGAAGCTTTCTTT. Translation gives CASSPEGRMNTEAFF.

The V gene is TRBV6-1, the J gene TRBJ2-5; D remains ambiguous. The CDR3 spans 11 residues. Trimming shortened V by 7 bases and J by 5 bases, and 8 bases separated the two germline ends. Germline V gene lookup returns CDR1 MNHNS and CDR2 SASEGT. This CDR3 is CASKRRETQYF. Written as DNA, the CDR3 is TGTGCCAGCAAACGGCGGGAGACCCAGTACTTC.